The next 29 T cell receptor beta chains were all read from a single sample in a study of T cell changes during pregnancy in multiple sclerosis. TCRdb's table, derived via immunoSEQ multiplex PCR, lists solely in-frame clones and lacks some. The sample includes 10,000 to 13,000 clones, around 88% of them seen just once. Material: CD8+ T cells from peripheral blood mononuclear cells, obtained in the first trimester of pregnancy. These receptors were collected from a female donor in good health, enrolled as a control in a pregnancy study.

This clone was detected a few times. The gene calls are TRBV7-2 and TRBJ2-7; possible D gene TRBD1, 6 bases. Germline V gene sequence: CDR1 SGHTA, CDR2 FQGNSA. Trimming cost V 4 bases and J 0 bases, with 13 bases left between them. The CDR3 sequence is 15 residues long. CDR3 sequence (DNA): TGTGCCAGCAGCTCCCGGACAGTTGTCTCCTACGAGCAGTACTTC. Protein sequence: CASSSRTVVSYEQYF.

The chain employs TRBV7-9 and TRBJ1-1; a possible D gene is TRBD1 (5 bases). CDR3 length equals 16 residues. Trimming removed 2 bases at V and 3 bases at J, with 16 bases between. Germline values: CDR1 SEHNR, CDR2 FQNEAQ (reference sequence). CDR3 sequence reads: CASSLTPYGGDTEAFF. Written as DNA, the CDR3 is TGTGCCAGCAGCTTAACCCCCTACGGGGGGGACACTGAAGCTTTCTTT.

The chain couples TRBV6-1 to TRBJ2-2; D is ambiguous. This CDR3 has 14 amino acids. Trimming removed 4 bases at V and 3 bases at J, with 9 bases between. Germline CDR1 reads MNHNS; CDR2 reads SASEGT. CDR3: CASSGRTHTGELFF. CDR3 coding DNA: TGTGCCAGCAGTGGTAGAACCCACACCGGGGAGCTGTTTTTT.

V is TRBV6-5 and J is TRBJ2-6; D is ambiguous. Germline V gene sequence: CDR1 MNHEY, CDR2 SVGAGI. The CDR3 contains 15 residues. V was shortened by 7 bases and J by 0 bases, with 10 bases between the two germline ends. The CDR3 sequence is CASTIVSSGANVLTF. For the CDR3, the DNA is TGTGCCAGCACTATTGTGAGCTCTGGGGCCAACGTCCTGACTTTC.

J is TRBJ1-2 and V is TRBV7-5. TRBV7-5 is a recognized pseudogene. The CDR3 is 16 amino acids. The CDR3 sequence is CARSLARTAAGHGYTF. In nucleotides, the CDR3 is TGTGCCAGAAGCTTAGCCCGCACAGCAGCGGGACATGGCTACACCTTC.

This clone has a single count. The CDR3 region is CASSQDVGQGYGYTF. The CDR3 DNA sequence: TGTGCCAGCAGCCAAGATGTGGGACAGGGCTATGGCTACACCTTC. The V gene is TRBV14, the J gene TRBJ1-2; 9 bases match TRBD1. The V and J ends lost 0 bases and 4 bases, in that order; junction bases with no gene match: 3. Germline V lookup: CDR1 SGHDN, CDR2 FVKESK. The CDR3 runs to 15 residues. Variable domain in full (rest from reference TRBV14 and TRBJ1-2): EAGVTQFPSHSVIEKGQTVTLRCDPISGHDNLYWYRRVMGKEIKFLLHFVKESKQDESGMPNNRFLAERTGGTYSTLKVQPAELEDSGVYFCASSQDVGQGYGYTFGSGTRLTVV.

J is TRBJ1-2 and V is TRBV2; tentative D call: TRBD1 (6 bases). V gave up 7 bases and J gave up 14 bases, with 14 bases separating them. The CDR3 sequence is 10 residues long. Germline-derived CDR1 and CDR2 are SNHLY and FYNNEI. The CDR3 coding sequence is TGTGCCAGCATGTCGCCAGGGGATACCTTC. Translated, it gives CASMSPGDTF.

DNA for the CDR3: TGTGCCAGCAGTGTACGCCGGTCTGGTTCACCCCTCCACTTT. It yields the protein CASSVRRSGSPLHF. The chain employs TRBV27 and TRBJ1-6; D is undetermined. CDR1 is MNHEY and CDR2 is SMNVEV in the germline V gene (reference sequence). The CDR3 covers 14 residues. V dropped 5 bases and J dropped 9 bases, with 14 bases sitting between them.

In DNA form, the CDR3 reads TGCAGCGTTGAAAATCGGCGGGTCTATGGCTACACCTTC. Translating it yields CSVENRRVYGYTF. The V and J genes are TRBV29-1 and TRBJ1-2; D is unclear. CDR1 and CDR2 from the germline V gene are SQVTM and ANQGSEA. The CDR3 spans 13 residues. Trimming left V 2 bases short and J 4 bases short, with 11 bases between.

V usage is TRBV4-2 and J usage is TRBJ2-7, with D perhaps TRBD1 (6 bases). Germline CDR1 reads LGHNA; CDR2 reads YNFKEQ. CDR3 length: 15 amino acids. V was pared by 1 base and J by 2 bases, with 12 bases between. CDR3 amino acids: CASSQAAGAAYEQYF. CDR3 nucleotide sequence: TGTGCCAGCAGCCAAGCGGCAGGGGCGGCCTACGAGCAGTACTTC.

This sequence joins TRBV11-2 and TRBJ1-5; no definite D call. The CDR3 has 14 amino acids. Germline loops: CDR1 SGHAT, CDR2 FQNNGV. V dropped 0 bases and J dropped 1 base, with 4 bases sitting between them. The CDR3 DNA is TGTGCCAGCAGCTTAGATTCGAGCAATCAGCCCCAGCATTTT. Amino acid sequence: CASSLDSSNQPQHF.

The chain employs TRBV4-3 and TRBJ2-3; 8 bases are a match to TRBD1. The V and J ends lost 4 bases and 2 bases, in that order; junction bases with no gene match: 11. Germline V gene sequence: CDR1 LGHNA, CDR2 YSLEER. This CDR3 has 17 residues. CDR3 residues: CASSRGPTGDLTDTQYF. CDR3 sequence (DNA): TGCGCCAGCAGCCGAGGACCGACAGGGGACCTCACAGATACGCAGTATTTT.

This chain joins TRBV4-1 and TRBJ2-7; D is possibly TRBD2 (5 bases). Trimming cost V 4 bases and J 6 bases, with 22 bases left between them. CDR3 size: 16 residues. Germline lookup yields CDR1 MGHRA and CDR2 YSYEKL. This CDR3 reads CASSLLTGISSTEQYF. CDR3 sequence (DNA): TGCGCCAGCAGCCTATTGACGGGAATTTCCAGTACCGAGCAGTACTTC.

The genes are TRBV5-1 and TRBJ2-2; 10 bases fit TRBD1. Germline CDR1 reads SGHRS; CDR2 reads YFSETQ. J lost 3 bases, V lost 5 bases, and 4 bases had no gene match. The CDR3 extends over 15 amino acids. The CDR3 nucleotides read TGCGCCAGCAGGCCGACAGGGGGCGACACCGGGGAGCTGTTTTTT. Encoded protein: CASRPTGGDTGELFF.

The CDR3, as DNA: TGTGCCACCGGGGATTTTGGAAACACCATATATTTT. Its translation: CATGDFGNTIYF. The rearrangement links TRBV27 to TRBJ1-3; D is uncertain. Trimming pared 10 bases from V and 3 bases from J, leaving 10 bases between. CDR1 is MNHEY and CDR2 is SMNVEV in the germline V gene (reference sequence). There are 12 residues in the CDR3.

V usage is TRBV27 and J usage is TRBJ2-7; tentative D call: TRBD2 (6 bases). V shed 6 bases and J shed 1 base, with 10 bases lying between them. There are 13 residues in the CDR3. Germline values: CDR1 MNHEY, CDR2 SMNVEV (reference sequence). The CDR3: CASSPGDSYEQYF. Written as DNA, the CDR3 is TGTGCCAGCAGCCCGGGGGATTCCTACGAGCAGTACTTC.

The rearrangement uses TRBV7-2 and TRBJ2-3; 10 nucleotides match TRBD2. CDR1 is SGHTA and CDR2 is FQGNSA in the germline V gene. This CDR3 comprises 17 residues. V was pared by 1 base and J by 2 bases, with 6 bases of the junction left unmatched. CDR3 amino acids: CASSLGSGGPLTDTQYF. CDR3 sequence (DNA): TGTGCCAGCAGCTTAGGTAGCGGGGGGCCCCTCACAGATACGCAGTATTTT.

This chain links TRBV7-3 with TRBJ2-3, with TRBD2 identical over 9 bases. After removal of 4 bases from V and 6 bases from J, the junction contained 8 bases not matched to a gene. The CDR3 consists of 15 residues. Germline CDR1 and CDR2: SGHTA and FQGTGA. DNA of the CDR3: TGTGCCAGCAGCTCAAGCGGGGGGAAAAGGGATACGCAGTATTTT. This encodes CASSSSGGKRDTQYF.

This chain uses TRBV5-5 with TRBJ1-6; maybe TRBD1 (5 bases). CDR3 size: 15 residues. Deletions cut 0 bases from V and 8 bases from J, with 12 bases between. From germline, CDR1 is SGHKS and CDR2 YYEKEE (reference sequence). CDR3 in DNA: TGTGCCAGCAGCTTGGGATGGGGGGACGATTCACCCCTCCACTTT. It specifies CASSLGWGDDSPLHF.

The rearrangement links TRBV7-9 to TRBJ2-7, with TRBD2 matching 10 bases. This CDR3 has 17 residues. Germline-derived CDR1 and CDR2 are SEHNR and FQNEAQ (reference sequence). V shed 4 bases, J shed 6 bases, and the junction held 15 bases outside the gene matches. CDR3 in amino acids: CASSYQGPGLASGEQYF. CDR3 sequence (DNA): TGTGCCAGCAGCTACCAGGGCCCGGGACTAGCGTCTGGCGAGCAGTACTTC. Full variable domain (remainder filled in from reference TRBV7-9 and TRBJ2-7): DTGVSQNPRHKITKRGQNVTFRCDPISEHNRLYWYRQTLGQGPEFLTYFQNEAQLEKSRLLSDRFSAERPKGSFSTLEIQRTEQGDSAMYLCASSYQGPGLASGEQYFGPGTRLTVT.

The chain couples TRBV7-6 to TRBJ2-7; tentatively, D is TRBD2 (5 bases). Germline values: CDR1 SGHVS, CDR2 FNYEAQ. This CDR3 spans 13 amino acids. V lost 4 bases to trimming and J lost 3 bases, with 10 bases between them. The CDR3 loop is CASSSARGYEQYF. The CDR3 coding sequence is TGTGCCAGCAGCTCGGCCCGGGGCTACGAGCAGTACTTC.

CDR3 amino acids: CAWSVGGMTYEQYF. For the CDR3, the DNA is TGTGCCTGGAGTGTGGGGGGGATGACCTACGAGCAGTACTTC. The V and J genes are TRBV30 and TRBJ2-7; TRBD2 aligns across 7 bases. Per germline, CDR1 GTSNPN and CDR2 SVGIG (reference sequence). The V gene end was trimmed by 0 bases and the J gene end by 2 bases; junction bases not matched to a gene: 4. The CDR3 runs 14 residues. The full variable domain, with the rest looked up from reference TRBV30 and TRBJ2-7, is SQTIHQWPATLVQPVGSPLSLECTVEGTSNPNLYWYRQAAGRGLQLLFYSVGIGQISSEVPQNLSASRPQDRQFILSSKKLLLSDSGFYLCAWSVGGMTYEQYFGPGTRLTVT.

In this sample, this clone turned up once. The rearrangement joins TRBV11-3 to TRBJ1-1, with 7 nucleotides matching TRBD1. Germline V gene data show CDR1 as SGHNT and CDR2 as YENEEA. The junction had 5 bases not matched to a gene; V was cut back by 4 bases and J by 3 bases. The CDR3 is 14 amino acids. CDR3 in DNA: TGTGCCAGCAGCTCGAGACAGGGACACACTGAAGCTTTCTTT. It yields the protein CASSSRQGHTEAFF. Based on the CDR3 plus reference TRBV11-3 and TRBJ1-1, the full variable domain is EAGVVQSPRYKIIEKKQPVAFWCNPISGHNTLYWYLQNLGQGPELLIRYENEEAVDDSQLPKDRFSAERLKGVDSTLKIQPAELGDSAVYLCASSSRQGHTEAFFGQGTRLTVV.

This clone qualifies as medium-sized. V is TRBV7-9 and J is TRBJ1-1; no clear D. The V end was cut by 4 bases, the J end by 1 base, with 10 bases between. This CDR3 is 14 amino acids long. Germline V gene lookup returns CDR1 SEHNR and CDR2 FQNEAQ (reference sequence). CDR3 residues: CASSSLNENTEAFF. In nucleotides, the CDR3 is TGTGCCAGCAGCTCTCTAAACGAGAACACTGAAGCTTTCTTT.

The V gene is TRBV7-9, the J gene TRBJ2-1, with D hard to call. CDR3 length: 15 amino acids. Trimming pared 8 bases from V and 0 bases from J, leaving 14 bases between. Germline V gene lookup returns CDR1 SEHNR and CDR2 FQNEAQ (reference sequence). CDR3 protein: CASALGPSSYNEQFF. The CDR3 DNA reads as TGTGCCAGCGCCCTAGGTCCTAGCTCCTACAATGAGCAGTTCTTC.

V gene TRBV19 combines with J gene TRBJ2-1; D possibly corresponds to TRBD1 (5 bases). Germline lookup yields CDR1 LNHDA and CDR2 SQIVND (reference sequence). The V end was cut by 5 bases, the J end by 0 bases, with 11 bases between. CDR3 length: 15 amino acids. The CDR3 bases are TGTGCCAGTAGTTGGCAGGGCTACTCCTACAATGAGCAGTTCTTC. Translating it yields CASSWQGYSYNEQFF.

The V and J genes are TRBV18 and TRBJ1-5; TRBD1 might be the D (5 bases). In germline, CDR1 is KGHSH, CDR2 LQKENI. This CDR3 has 13 amino acids. V dropped 3 bases and J dropped 3 bases, with 6 bases sitting between them. In DNA form, the CDR3 reads TGTGCCAGCTCACCTGGGGCCAATCAGCCCCAGCATTTT. Its translation: CASSPGANQPQHF.

This clone was recorded a few times. The CDR3: CASSTRTGGNTEAFF. The CDR3, as DNA: TGTGCCAGTAGTACTCGGACAGGGGGTAACACTGAAGCTTTCTTT. The chain employs TRBV19 and TRBJ1-1; the match to TRBD1 covers 10 bases. Trimming took 4 bases from V and 2 from J; bases not matched to a gene: 4. In germline, CDR1 is LNHDA, CDR2 SQIVND (reference sequence). This CDR3 is 15 amino acids long.

The CDR3 DNA sequence: TGTGCCAGCAGCTTAAGGTCGCTAGAGATACAAGAGACCCAGTACTTC. It encodes CASSLRSLEIQETQYF. The rearrangement uses TRBV7-9 and TRBJ2-5; D gene ambiguous. V shed 2 bases and J shed 2 bases, with 15 bases lying between them. The CDR3 is 16 residues long. CDR1 SEHNR and CDR2 FQNEAQ come from the germline V gene (reference sequence). The variable domain in full, with the rest retrieved from reference TRBV7-9 and TRBJ2-5, is DTGVSQNPRHKITKRGQNVTFRCDPISEHNRLYWYRQTLGQGPEFLTYFQNEAQLEKSRLLSDRFSAERPKGSFSTLEIQRTEQGDSAMYLCASSLRSLEIQETQYFGPGTRLLVL.